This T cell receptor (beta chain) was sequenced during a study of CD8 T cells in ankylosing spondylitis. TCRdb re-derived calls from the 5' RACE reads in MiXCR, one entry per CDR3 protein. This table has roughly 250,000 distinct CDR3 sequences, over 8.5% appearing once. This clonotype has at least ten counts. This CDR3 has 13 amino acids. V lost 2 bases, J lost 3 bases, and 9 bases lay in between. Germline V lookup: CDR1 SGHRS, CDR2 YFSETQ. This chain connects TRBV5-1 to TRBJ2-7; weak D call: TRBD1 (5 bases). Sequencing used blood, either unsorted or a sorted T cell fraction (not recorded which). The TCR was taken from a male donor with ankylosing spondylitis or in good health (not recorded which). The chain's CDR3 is CASSFTGIYEQYF. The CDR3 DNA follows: TGCGCCAGCAGCTTCACAGGAATCTACGAGCAGTACTTC.